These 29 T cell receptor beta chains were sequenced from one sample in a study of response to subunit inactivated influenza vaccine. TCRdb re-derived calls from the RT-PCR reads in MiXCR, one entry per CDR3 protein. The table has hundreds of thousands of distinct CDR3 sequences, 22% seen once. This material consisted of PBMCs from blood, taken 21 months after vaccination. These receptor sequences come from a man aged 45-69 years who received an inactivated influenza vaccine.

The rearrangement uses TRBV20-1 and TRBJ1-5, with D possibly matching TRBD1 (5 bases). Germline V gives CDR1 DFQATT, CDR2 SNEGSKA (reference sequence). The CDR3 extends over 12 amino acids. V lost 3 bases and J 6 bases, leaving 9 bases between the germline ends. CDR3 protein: CSARRGIQPQHF. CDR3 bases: TGCAGTGCTAGGCGGGGGATTCAGCCCCAGCATTTT.

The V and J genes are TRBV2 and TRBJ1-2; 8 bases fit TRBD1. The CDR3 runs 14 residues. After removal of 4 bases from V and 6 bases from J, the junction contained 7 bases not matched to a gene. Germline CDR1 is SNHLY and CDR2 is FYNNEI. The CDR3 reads CASSGDRGLDGYTF. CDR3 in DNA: TGTGCCAGCAGTGGAGACAGGGGATTAGATGGCTACACCTTC.

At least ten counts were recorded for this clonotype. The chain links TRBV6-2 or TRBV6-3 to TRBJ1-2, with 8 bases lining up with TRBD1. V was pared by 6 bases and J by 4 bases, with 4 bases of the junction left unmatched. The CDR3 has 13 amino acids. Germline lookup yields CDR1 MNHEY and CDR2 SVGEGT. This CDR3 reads CASRGQGSYGYTF. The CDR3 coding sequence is TGTGCCAGCAGAGGACAGGGATCCTATGGCTACACCTTC.

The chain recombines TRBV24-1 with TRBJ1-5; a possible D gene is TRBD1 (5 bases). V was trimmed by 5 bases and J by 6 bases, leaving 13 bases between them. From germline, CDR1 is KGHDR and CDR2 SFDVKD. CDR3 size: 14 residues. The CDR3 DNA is TGTGCCACCAGTGGAGGGACGCATCGTCAGCCCCAGCATTTT. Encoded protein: CATSGGTHRQPQHF.

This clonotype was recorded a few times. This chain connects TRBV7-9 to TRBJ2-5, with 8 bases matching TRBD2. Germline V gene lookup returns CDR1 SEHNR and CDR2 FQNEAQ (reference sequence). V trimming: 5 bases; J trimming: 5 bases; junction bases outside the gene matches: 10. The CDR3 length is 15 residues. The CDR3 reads CASSPGSGEGETQYF. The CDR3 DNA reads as TGTGCCAGCAGCCCTGGTAGCGGGGAGGGCGAGACCCAGTACTTC.

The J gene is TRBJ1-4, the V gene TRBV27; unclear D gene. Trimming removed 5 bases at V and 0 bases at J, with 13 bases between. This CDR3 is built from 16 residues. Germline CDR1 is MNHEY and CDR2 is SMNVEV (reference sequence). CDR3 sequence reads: CASSRTTPATNEKLFF. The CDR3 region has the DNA TGTGCCAGCAGTCGAACCACACCAGCAACTAATGAAAAACTGTTTTTT.

The CDR3 DNA is TGCAGTGGGACTCCAGAAGACGAGCAGTACTTC. Protein sequence: CSGTPEDEQYF. The chain employs TRBV20-1 and TRBJ2-7; D is possibly TRBD2 (5 bases). Trimming cost V 7 bases and J 5 bases, with 12 bases left between them. The CDR3 length is 11 residues. Per the germline V gene, CDR1 is DFQATT and CDR2 is SNEGSKA (reference sequence).

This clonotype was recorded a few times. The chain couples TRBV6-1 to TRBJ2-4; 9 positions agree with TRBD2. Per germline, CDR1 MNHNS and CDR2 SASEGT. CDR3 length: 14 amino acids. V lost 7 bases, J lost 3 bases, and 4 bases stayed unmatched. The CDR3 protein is CASTREGGKNIQYF. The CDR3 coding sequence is TGTGCCAGCACGCGGGAGGGAGGCAAAAACATTCAGTACTTC.

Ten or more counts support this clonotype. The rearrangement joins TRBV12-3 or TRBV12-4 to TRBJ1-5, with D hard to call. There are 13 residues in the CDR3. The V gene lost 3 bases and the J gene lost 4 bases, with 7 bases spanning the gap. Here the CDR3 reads CASSFQQNQPQHF. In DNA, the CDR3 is TGTGCCAGCAGTTTTCAGCAAAATCAGCCCCAGCATTTT.

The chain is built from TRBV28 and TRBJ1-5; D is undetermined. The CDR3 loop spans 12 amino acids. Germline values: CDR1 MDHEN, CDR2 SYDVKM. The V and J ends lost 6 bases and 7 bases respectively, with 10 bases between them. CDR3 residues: CASSPPRQPQHF. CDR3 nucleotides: TGTGCCAGCAGCCCCCCGAGGCAGCCCCAGCATTTT.

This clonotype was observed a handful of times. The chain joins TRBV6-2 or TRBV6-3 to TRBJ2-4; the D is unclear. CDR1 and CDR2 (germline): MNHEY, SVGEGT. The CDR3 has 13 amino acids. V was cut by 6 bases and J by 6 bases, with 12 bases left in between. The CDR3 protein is CASSSPPPNIQYF. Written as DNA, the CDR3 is TGTGCCAGCAGCTCCCCCCCTCCAAACATTCAGTACTTC.

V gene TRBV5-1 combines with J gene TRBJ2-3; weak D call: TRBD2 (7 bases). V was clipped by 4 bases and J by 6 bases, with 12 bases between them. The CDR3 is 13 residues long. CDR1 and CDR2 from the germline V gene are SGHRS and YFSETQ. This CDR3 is CASSPGRGDTQYF. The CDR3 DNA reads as TGCGCCAGCAGCCCGGGGAGGGGGGATACGCAGTATTTT.

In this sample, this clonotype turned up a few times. The CDR3 loop reads CASSRGGAGYGYTF. The CDR3 region has the DNA TGTGCCAGCAGCCGAGGGGGCGCCGGCTATGGCTACACCTTC. V gene TRBV12-3 or TRBV12-4 combines with J gene TRBJ1-2, with TRBD1 matching over 7 bases. Trimming took 6 bases from V and 4 from J; bases not matched to a gene: 8. The CDR3 covers 14 residues.

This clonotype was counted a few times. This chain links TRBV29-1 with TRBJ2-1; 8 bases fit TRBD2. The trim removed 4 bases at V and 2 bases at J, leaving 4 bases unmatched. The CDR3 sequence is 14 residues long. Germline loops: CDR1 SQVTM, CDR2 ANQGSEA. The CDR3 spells CSVGRREAYNEQFF. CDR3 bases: TGCAGCGTTGGACGGCGGGAGGCCTACAATGAGCAGTTCTTC.

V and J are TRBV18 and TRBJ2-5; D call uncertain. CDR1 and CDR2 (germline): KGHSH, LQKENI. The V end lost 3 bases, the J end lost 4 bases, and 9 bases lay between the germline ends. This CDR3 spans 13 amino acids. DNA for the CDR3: TGTGCCAGCTCACCCTCGGGTAGAGAGACCCAGTACTTC. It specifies CASSPSGRETQYF.

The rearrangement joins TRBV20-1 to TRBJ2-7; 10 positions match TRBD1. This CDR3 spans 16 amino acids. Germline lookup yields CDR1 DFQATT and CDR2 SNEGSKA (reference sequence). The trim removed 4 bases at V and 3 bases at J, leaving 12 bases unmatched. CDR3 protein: CSANRYGTGVFYEQYF. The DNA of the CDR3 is TGCAGTGCTAACCGCTATGGGACAGGGGTTTTCTACGAGCAGTACTTC.

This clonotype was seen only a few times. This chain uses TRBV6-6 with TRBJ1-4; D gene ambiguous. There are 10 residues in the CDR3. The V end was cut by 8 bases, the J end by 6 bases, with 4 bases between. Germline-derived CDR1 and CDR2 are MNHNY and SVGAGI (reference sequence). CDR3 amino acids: CASWYEKLFF. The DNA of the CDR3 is TGTGCCAGCTGGTATGAAAAACTGTTTTTT.

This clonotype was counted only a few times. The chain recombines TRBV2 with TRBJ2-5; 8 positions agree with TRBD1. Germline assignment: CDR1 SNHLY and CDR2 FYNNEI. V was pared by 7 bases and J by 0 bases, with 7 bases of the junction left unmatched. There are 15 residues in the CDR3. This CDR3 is CASKNPDRDQETQYF. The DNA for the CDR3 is TGTGCCAGCAAAAACCCGGACAGGGACCAAGAGACCCAGTACTTC.

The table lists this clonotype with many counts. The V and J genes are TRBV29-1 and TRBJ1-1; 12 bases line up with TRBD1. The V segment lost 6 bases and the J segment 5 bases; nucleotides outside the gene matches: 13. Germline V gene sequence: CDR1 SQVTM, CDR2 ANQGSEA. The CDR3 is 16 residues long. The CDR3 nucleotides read TGCAGCGTGAGGCGGGGGACAGGGGGCGCCGGAACTGAAGCTTTCTTT. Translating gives CSVRRGTGGAGTEAFF. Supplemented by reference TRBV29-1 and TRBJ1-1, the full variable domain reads SAVISQKPSRDICQRGTSLTIQCQVDSQVTMMFWYRQQPGQSLTLIATANQGSEATYESGFVIDKFPISRPNLTFSTLTVSNMSPEDSSIYLCSVRRGTGGAGTEAFFGQGTRLTVV.

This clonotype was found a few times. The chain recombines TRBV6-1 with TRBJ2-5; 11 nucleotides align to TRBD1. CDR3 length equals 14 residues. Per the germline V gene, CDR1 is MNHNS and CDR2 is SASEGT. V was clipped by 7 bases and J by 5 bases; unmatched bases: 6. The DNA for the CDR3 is TGTGCCAGCAACGGACAGGGGGCTCGGGAGACCCAGTACTTC. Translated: CASNGQGARETQYF.

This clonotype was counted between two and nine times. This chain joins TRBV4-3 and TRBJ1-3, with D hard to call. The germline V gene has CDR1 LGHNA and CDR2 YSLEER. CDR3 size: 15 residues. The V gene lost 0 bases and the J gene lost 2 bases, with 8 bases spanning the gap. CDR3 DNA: TGCGCCAGCAGCCAAGATCAGCACCCTGGAAACACCATATATTTT. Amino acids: CASSQDQHPGNTIYF.

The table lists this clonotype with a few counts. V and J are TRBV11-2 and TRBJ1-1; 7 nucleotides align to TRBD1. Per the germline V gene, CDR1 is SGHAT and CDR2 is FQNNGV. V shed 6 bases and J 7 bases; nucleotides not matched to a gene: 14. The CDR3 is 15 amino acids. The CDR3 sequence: CASSSARGGLHEAFF. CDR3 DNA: TGTGCCAGCAGTTCCGCCAGGGGGGGGCTTCATGAAGCTTTCTTT.

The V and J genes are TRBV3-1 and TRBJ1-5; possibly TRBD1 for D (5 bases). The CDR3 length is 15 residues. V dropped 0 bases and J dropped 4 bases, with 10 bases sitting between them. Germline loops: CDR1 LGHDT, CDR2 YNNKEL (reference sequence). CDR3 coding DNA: TGTGCCAGCAGCCAAGACTGGGGGATTAATCAGCCCCAGCATTTT. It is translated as CASSQDWGINQPQHF.

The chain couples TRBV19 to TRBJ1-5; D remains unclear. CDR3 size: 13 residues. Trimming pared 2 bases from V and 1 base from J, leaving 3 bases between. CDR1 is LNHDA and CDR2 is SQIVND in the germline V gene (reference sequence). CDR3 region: CASSIKSNQPQHF. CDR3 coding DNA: TGTGCCAGTAGTATAAAGAGCAATCAGCCCCAGCATTTT.

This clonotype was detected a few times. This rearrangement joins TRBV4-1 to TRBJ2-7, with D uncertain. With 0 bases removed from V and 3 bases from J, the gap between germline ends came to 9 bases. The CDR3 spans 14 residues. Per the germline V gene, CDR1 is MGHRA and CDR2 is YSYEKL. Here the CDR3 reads CASSQDRYVYEQYF. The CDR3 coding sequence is TGCGCCAGCAGCCAAGATCGATACGTCTACGAGCAGTACTTC.

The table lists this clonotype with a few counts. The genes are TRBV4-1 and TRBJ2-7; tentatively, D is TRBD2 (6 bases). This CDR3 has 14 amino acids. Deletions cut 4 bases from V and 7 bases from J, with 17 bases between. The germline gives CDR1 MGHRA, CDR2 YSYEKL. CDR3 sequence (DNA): TGCGCCAGCAGCCTACAATGGGGGGTGTGGGAGCAGTACTTC. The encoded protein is CASSLQWGVWEQYF.

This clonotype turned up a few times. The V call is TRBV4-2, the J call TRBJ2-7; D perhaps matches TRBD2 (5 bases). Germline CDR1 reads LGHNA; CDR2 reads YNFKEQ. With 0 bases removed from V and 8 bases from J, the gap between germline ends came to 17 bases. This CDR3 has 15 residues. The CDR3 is CASSQDTPTRAQQYF. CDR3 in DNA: TGTGCCAGCAGCCAAGATACACCCACTAGGGCTCAGCAGTACTTC.

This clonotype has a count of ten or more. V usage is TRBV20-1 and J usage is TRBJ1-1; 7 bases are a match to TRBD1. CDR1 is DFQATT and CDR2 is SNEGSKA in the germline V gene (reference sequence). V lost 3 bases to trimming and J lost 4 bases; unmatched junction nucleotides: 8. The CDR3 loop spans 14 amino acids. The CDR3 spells CSASRGGGGTEAFF. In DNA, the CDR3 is TGCAGTGCTAGTAGGGGAGGGGGCGGCACTGAAGCTTTCTTT.

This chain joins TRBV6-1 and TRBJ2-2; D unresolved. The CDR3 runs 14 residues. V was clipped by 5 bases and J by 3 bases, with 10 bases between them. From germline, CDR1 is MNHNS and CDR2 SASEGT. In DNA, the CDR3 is TGTGCCAGCAGTACCCCTAGGGACACCGGGGAGCTGTTTTTT. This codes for CASSTPRDTGELFF.